The T cell receptor (beta chain) under discussion was sequenced for a study of blood T cell repertoires in COVID-19. The study assigned cohorts using participant-reported clinical history. Trimming took 0 bases from V and 1 from J; bases not matched to a gene: 5. The CDR3 consists of 17 residues. The V gene's germline CDR1 is LNHNV and CDR2 YYDKDF (reference sequence). Original processing notes: For nucleated cells, counts were estimated from reference gene primer amplification. This table comes from immunoSEQ multiplex PCR, and its TCRdb copy is limited to in-frame clones, with some not included. V and J calls and clone size are those listed in that table; D and trimming were worked out from the DNA. The sample includes around 230,000 clones, 80% to 90% of them seen just once.

Material: PBMCs or T cells enriched from blood (not recorded which). The V call is TRBV15, the J call TRBJ2-1; 8 bases align to TRBD1. The receptor's source is a man aged 18 to 35 with acute COVID-19. CDR3 sequence (DNA): TGTGCCACCAGCAGAGACCTCGGGACAGGATCCTACAATGAGCAGTTCTTC. Its translation: CATSRDLGTGSYNEQFF.